This T cell receptor (beta chain) was recorded in a study of PD-1 blockade in classical Hodgkin lymphoma (TCRdb year 2020). With regard to the full study: Nivolumab dosing was 3 mg/kg intravenously every 2 weeks, continuing until either disease progression or unacceptable toxicity. To define a peripheral blood immune signature of response to PD-1 blockade in classical Hodgkin lymphoma, the study combined TCR beta sequencing with CyTOF.

This clone turned up a few times. It lacks a known antigen. Qualities for individual bases were not recorded, and no much larger clone is one base off. The Qiagen DNeasy kit was used to extract genomic DNA from unsorted PBMCs and from the negatively selected CD4+ and CD8+ fractions. TCR beta CDR3 regions were subjected to amplification by immunoSEQ multiplex PCR with primers that anneal to V and J segments. Amplification bias was minimized using a synthetic immune receptor repertoire, and residual bias was removed computationally after sequencing. In the paper's pipeline: Custom Python scripts were used to quantify repertoire diversity as the Shannon entropy index. Unsorted, CD4+ and CD8+ repertoires were analyzed separately, except in combined analyses where CD4+ and CD8+ sequences were merged in silico. A clone counted as expanded when the clone's frequency after treatment rose at least 2-fold relative to C1D1, and clones undetected at baseline were given a pseudocount of 0.5. Singleton clones were defined as clones with 0 or 1 copy at C1D1, and non-singleton clones were defined as clones with 2 or more copies. Clones expanded in unsorted samples were assigned a CD4+, CD8+ or unknown annotation through matching of protein sequences in sorted samples from the same patient. Wilcoxon tests on paired samples were used to test diversity changes from C1D1 to C4D1. TCRdb stores this immuneACCESS table with in-frame sequences only. Part of the clones is absent; in the studies checked, under half of the shortfall reflects unresolved V genes, and no reason is known for the rest. The DNA was the basis for D and trimming; V, J and clone size are from that table. The sample includes 10,000 to 15,000 clones, with about 80% observed a single time. The top ten constitute 0.8% to 1% of the sample.

Overall study outcomes, separate from this receptor: The study was restricted to a single clinical trial cohort, and the causes of repertoire differences, possibly disease activity or prior therapy, were left undefined. A significant rise by C4D1 was seen in CD4+ but not CD8+ TCR diversity (p=0.0027 vs p=0.16), with the rise being most apparent in complete responders (p=0.02). Diversity was lower in patients who began nivolumab less than 1 year after ASCT, so these patients were left out of later analyses to avoid confounding by immune reconstitution. Among trial patients, those achieving complete response had baseline diversity similar to that of newly diagnosed patients, while diversity was significantly lower in partial responders and progressors. Baseline TCR diversity was reported to be lower in newly diagnosed patients than in healthy donors and to be lower still in relapsed/refractory patients.

What the time point label conveys for this sample: cycle 4 day 1 (C4D1), after more than five weeks of nivolumab. Every trial patient had relapsed following autologous stem cell transplantation, and prior brentuximab vedotin exposure was what differed among cohorts A, B and C. Using a Miltenyi CD4+ T cell isolation kit, CD4+ T cells were purified from thawed PBMCs through magnetic negative selection. A total of over 55 patients with relapsed/refractory classical Hodgkin lymphoma made up the trial cohort, and each patient's best overall response was complete response, partial response or progressive disease. Single-agent nivolumab was administered to trial patients in the multi-cohort phase II CheckMate 205 trial. An independent review committee assessed best overall response by applying the 2007 International Working Group response criteria. PBMCs from the trial were collected at three points: immediately before nivolumab initiation (C1D1), and during therapy at cycle 2 day 1 and cycle 4 day 1. Peripheral blood was collected in 8 mL Vacutainer Cell Preparation Tubes, from which PBMCs were isolated by centrifugation and then cryopreserved. Purified CD4+ and CD8+ fractions were prepared only for cases with an additional available PBMC sample. On LS columns in a quadroMACS separator, the magnetically labelled cells were depleted, and the flow-through was collected as the purified fraction.

CDR3 length: 12 amino acids, cysteine to phenylalanine. The only DNA kept is the CDR3, 36 bases in frame from the first base. According to the germline V gene, CDR1 reads SGHNT and CDR2 reads YENEEA. At the junction V is shortened by 0 bases and J by 6 bases, with 0 bases in between. Specimen: CD4+ T cells from blood, collected before the fourth cycle of nivolumab. The receptor comes from a human donor with classical Hodgkin lymphoma. The chain links TRBV11-3 with TRBJ1-6; there is no confident call for the D gene. The CDR3 has the sequence CASSLDNSPLHF. At the DNA level, the sequence is TGTGCCAGCAGCTTAGATAATTCACCCCTCCACTTT. This CDR3, with the reference TRBV11-3 and TRBJ1-6 proteins standing in past its ends, gives the full variable domain EAGVVQSPRYKIIEKKQPVAFWCNPISGHNTLYWYLQNLGQGPELLIRYENEEAVDDSQLPKDRFSAERLKGVDSTLKIQPAELGDSAVYLCASSLDNSPLHFGNGTRLTVT.